Listed below are T cell receptor beta chains from one sample, sequenced in a study of immune heterogeneity within non-small cell lung tumors. TCRdb redid the calling of the multiplex PCR reads with MiXCR, one entry per CDR3 protein. Counted here are around 4,700 distinct CDR3 sequences, approximately 22% occurring once; the ten biggest clones make up 9.5% to 13%. Sequences were obtained from lung tumor tissue. These TCRs come from a man in his 60s with non-small cell lung cancer. Both conserved end residues are part of each CDR3. The D gene is left open where the match is weak. Size is stated for part of the rows, as once, few or many counts, or as a class when the clone is expanded.

d_gene,j_gene,abundance,v_gene,CDR3nt,CDR3aa
TRBD2,TRBJ2-3,NA,TRBV4-1,TGCGCCAGCAGCCAAGAGGGGACTAGCGGGAACACAGATACGCAGTATTTT,CASSQEGTSGNTDTQYF
NA,TRBJ1-3,NA,TRBV7-8,TGTGCCAGCAGCTCGAGGTCCACAGGGCCTGGAAACACCATATATTTT,CASSSRSTGPGNTIYF
NA,TRBJ2-7,medium-sized,TRBV3-1,TGTGCCAGCAGCGACCTAGGCGAGCAGTACTTC,CASSDLGEQYF
NA,TRBJ2-7,few,TRBV20-1,TGCAGAGGTGTTTTTTGGTTTCAGTACGAGCAGTACTTC,CRGVFWFQYEQYF
TRBD2,TRBJ2-7,medium-sized,TRBV30,TGTGCCTTAAAGAGCAGGGCGGGAGGGCCCGCCTACGAGCAGTACTTC,CALKSRAGGPAYEQYF
TRBD2,TRBJ2-5,few,TRBV10-3,TGTGCCATCAGTGAGGGGACTAGCGAAGAGACCCAGTACTTC,CAISEGTSEETQYF
NA,TRBJ1-4,few,TRBV5-1,TGCGCCAGCAGCTTGGACACAACTAATGAAAAACTGTTTTTT,CASSLDTTNEKLFF
NA,TRBJ1-3,few,TRBV5-1,TGCGCCAGCAGCTTCCACGGAGATCCTGGAAACACCATATATTTT,CASSFHGDPGNTIYF
TRBD1,TRBJ2-2,NA,TRBV5-1,TGCGCCACCAAGACAGGGGTCGACACCGGGGAGCTGTTTTTT,CATKTGVDTGELFF
NA,TRBJ2-1,NA,TRBV2,TGTGCCAGCACCCGCGGGAAGAGCTCCTACAATGAGCAGTTCTTC,CASTRGKSSYNEQFF
NA,TRBJ1-4,NA,TRBV5-4,TGTGCCAGCAGCTTTGGGGAAGGCGGCGAAAAACTGTTTTTT,CASSFGEGGEKLFF
TRBD1,TRBJ2-5,NA,TRBV6-1,TGTGCCAGCAGTGAGGGGACAGATCTAGAGACCCAGTACTTC,CASSEGTDLETQYF
NA,TRBJ1-1,large,TRBV28,TGTGCCAGCAGCCAAGTCTCCTTTGGTGGGGCTTTCTTT,CASSQVSFGGAFF